One sample yielded the 27 T cell receptor beta chains listed below, sequenced in a study of blood T cell repertoires in COVID-19. Method: immunoSEQ multiplex PCR; TCRdb's copy keeps in-frame clones and lacks some. The sample contains about 260,000 clones, 80% to 90% of which appear only once. The sequenced sample was peripheral blood. The receptor set was obtained from a young man with active or convalescent COVID-19.

The chain is built from TRBV6-5 and TRBJ2-7; 7 bases line up with TRBD1. V shed 6 bases and J 3 bases; nucleotides not matched to a gene: 11. The germline V gene encodes CDR1 MNHEY and CDR2 SVGAGI. CDR3 length equals 15 residues. The CDR3 loop reads CASSLSGQVSYEQYF. Written as DNA, the CDR3 is TGTGCCAGCAGCCTGTCCGGACAGGTGAGCTACGAGCAGTACTTC.

The genes are TRBV9 and TRBJ1-2; D is ambiguous. Germline V CDR1 and CDR2: SGDLS, YYNGEE. Between the trimmed V and J ends, which lost 1 base and 8 bases, there was a span of 15 bases. This CDR3 is built from 14 residues. The CDR3 sequence is CASSVLPPARGYTF. In nucleotides, the CDR3 is TGTGCCAGCAGCGTACTCCCCCCCGCGAGGGGCTACACCTTC.

This clone is a singleton in its sample. The chain uses TRBV7-9 and TRBJ1-1; D might be TRBD1 (5 bases). Between the trimmed V and J ends, which lost 5 bases and 4 bases, there was a span of 11 bases. Germline CDR1 SEHNR, CDR2 FQNEAQ (reference sequence). The CDR3 is 13 amino acids. CDR3 loop: CASSPKGLTEAFF. In DNA form, the CDR3 reads TGTGCCAGCAGCCCCAAGGGACTCACTGAAGCTTTCTTT.

This clone was seen a few times. The CDR3 region is CASSWMGLAGGYEQYF. CDR3 sequence (DNA): TGTGCCAGCAGCTGGATGGGGTTGGCGGGCGGTTACGAGCAGTACTTC. J is TRBJ2-7 and V is TRBV5-6; possibly TRBD2 for D (5 bases). Per the germline V gene, CDR1 is SGHDT and CDR2 is YYEEEE. The CDR3 sequence is 16 residues long. The ends were cut back, 3 bases at V and 4 bases at J, with 20 bases in the middle.

This chain joins TRBV6-1 and TRBJ1-5; D is possibly TRBD1 (5 bases). Per the germline V gene, CDR1 is MNHNS and CDR2 is SASEGT. The CDR3 is made up of 15 amino acids. V lost 1 base and J 4 bases, leaving 11 bases between the germline ends. As DNA, the CDR3 is TGTGCCAGCAGTGAAGTGTGGCAGGGAAATCAGCCCCAGCATTTT. Its translation: CASSEVWQGNQPQHF.

The V call is TRBV7-8, the J call TRBJ2-5, with 7 positions matching TRBD1. The CDR3 sequence is 15 residues long. The germline V gene encodes CDR1 SGHVS and CDR2 FQNEAQ. Germline trimming cut 5 bases from V and 4 bases from J; bases unmatched to any gene: 10. CDR3 DNA: TGTGCCAGCAGCCTCATCCCAGGGGGATTAGAGACCCAGTACTTC. It yields the protein CASSLIPGGLETQYF.

The rearrangement links TRBV30 to TRBJ2-1, with 8 bases aligning to TRBD2. The CDR3 runs 15 residues. Germline trimming cut 0 bases from V and 10 bases from J; bases unmatched to any gene: 11. Germline V CDR1 and CDR2: GTSNPN, SVGIG (reference sequence). The CDR3 sequence: CAWSVGLAGGVEQFF. DNA for the CDR3: TGTGCCTGGAGTGTAGGGCTAGCGGGCGGGGTAGAGCAGTTCTTC.

This clone was counted once. This sequence joins TRBV3-1 (or the pseudogene TRBV3-2) and TRBJ2-5; TRBD2 matches at 8 bases. CDR3 length: 18 residues. Germline V gene lookup returns CDR1 LGHDT and CDR2 YNNKEL (reference sequence). J gave up 2 bases and V 1 base, and 12 bases lay outside the gene matches. The CDR3 loop is CASSQGNQRGRPQETQYF. The CDR3 region has the DNA TGTGCCAGCAGCCAAGGGAATCAGCGGGGGAGGCCGCAAGAGACCCAGTACTTC.

This chain uses TRBV3-1 (or the pseudogene TRBV3-2) with TRBJ1-2; no definite D call. V was cut by 0 bases and J by 4 bases, with 12 bases left in between. Germline values: CDR1 LGHDT, CDR2 YNNKEL (reference sequence). CDR3 length: 15 residues. In DNA, the CDR3 is TGTGCCAGCAGCCAAGAGTACGGAGTGACCTATGGCTACACCTTC. Protein: CASSQEYGVTYGYTF.

The chain is built from TRBV6-5 and TRBJ1-1, with D maybe TRBD1 (5 bases). Germline loops: CDR1 MNHEY, CDR2 SVGAGI. Trimming took 8 bases from V and 1 from J, leaving 11 bases between them. This CDR3 has 13 residues. CDR3 sequence (DNA): TGTGCCAGCGGAGGGGTAGGGAACACTGAAGCTTTCTTT. Protein: CASGGVGNTEAFF.

This chain links TRBV7-9 with TRBJ1-6, with a tentative D call TRBD1 (5 bases). The length of the CDR3 is 14 residues. Trimming removed 4 bases at V and 8 bases at J, with 12 bases between. Germline V lookup: CDR1 SEHNR, CDR2 FQNEAQ (reference sequence). The CDR3 loop is CASSWGRADSPLHF. Written as DNA, the CDR3 is TGTGCCAGCAGCTGGGGGAGGGCGGATTCACCCCTCCACTTT.

CDR3 region: CASSVYVNEQFF. CDR3 DNA sequence: TGTGCCAGCAGCGTCTATGTCAATGAGCAGTTCTTC. V is TRBV12-3 or TRBV12-4 and J is TRBJ2-1; D ambiguous. V was cut by 6 bases and J by 6 bases, with 9 bases left in between. This CDR3 has 12 amino acids.

The genes are TRBV11-1 and TRBJ2-3; 11 bases are a match to TRBD2. Germline V gives CDR1 SGHAT, CDR2 FQDESV (reference sequence). The CDR3 consists of 16 residues. The junction had 4 bases not matched to a gene; V was cut back by 5 bases and J by 0 bases. The CDR3 DNA reads as TGTGCCAGCAGCGCTAGCGGGGGGACTAGCACAGATACGCAGTATTTT. This gives the protein CASSASGGTSTDTQYF.

V usage is TRBV5-1 and J usage is TRBJ1-1; the D gene is possibly TRBD1 (6 bases). Looked up from germline, CDR1 is SGHRS and CDR2 is YFSETQ. Trimming took off 0 bases at V and 3 bases at J, with 12 bases between the two ends. This CDR3 has 15 amino acids. The CDR3 region has the DNA TGCGCCAGCAGCTTGGGCCGGGGGGGCTACACTGAAGCTTTCTTT. It specifies CASSLGRGGYTEAFF.

This clone was counted a single time. V usage is TRBV14 and J usage is TRBJ1-2; D perhaps matches TRBD1 (6 bases). The V gene lost 4 bases and the J gene lost 3 bases, with 12 bases spanning the gap. The CDR3 sequence is 14 residues long. Per the germline V gene, CDR1 is SGHDN and CDR2 is FVKESK. The CDR3 nucleotides are TGTGCCAGCAGCCTAACAGGGTTTGACTATGGCTACACCTTC. As protein: CASSLTGFDYGYTF.

The chain joins TRBV21-1 to TRBJ1-5. TRBV21-1 is termed a pseudogene. CDR3 length equals 19 residues. The CDR3 DNA is TGTGCCAGCAGCAAAGACATCGGGGGAGGGGTGTTACCGTATCAGCCCCAGCATTTT. As protein: CASSKDIGGGVLPYQPQHF.

The V and J genes are TRBV7-3 and TRBJ2-3; D gene uncertain. The CDR3 extends over 15 amino acids. Germline CDR1 SGHTA, CDR2 FQGTGA. V lost 5 bases to trimming and J lost 0 bases, with 12 bases between them. CDR3 residues: CASSMSATSTDTQYF. CDR3 DNA: TGTGCCAGCAGCATGAGCGCAACTAGCACAGATACGCAGTATTTT.

The genes are TRBV2 and TRBJ1-1, with D perhaps matching TRBD1 (6 bases). This CDR3 comprises 15 residues. The V gene lost 7 bases and the J gene lost 1 base, with 16 bases spanning the gap. Germline V CDR1 and CDR2: SNHLY, FYNNEI. CDR3 coding DNA: TGTGCCAGCAAGGTTGGCAGGGGTGGGAACACTGAAGCTTTCTTT. Amino acids: CASKVGRGGNTEAFF.

This clone was seen ten or more times. This chain joins TRBV18 and TRBJ2-7; D perhaps matches TRBD1 (5 bases). V lost 3 bases and J 2 bases, leaving 14 bases between the germline ends. Germline assignment: CDR1 KGHSH and CDR2 LQKENI. CDR3 length: 15 residues. The CDR3 here is CASSPAQDPTYEQYF. The DNA for the CDR3 is TGTGCCAGCTCACCGGCACAGGATCCCACCTACGAGCAGTACTTC.

The chain combines TRBV11-3 with TRBJ2-5; 8 bases map to TRBD1. Looked up from germline, CDR1 is SGHNT and CDR2 is YENEEA. Trimming cost V 5 bases and J 4 bases; bases outside gene matches: 3. This CDR3 contains 13 residues. CDR3 in DNA: TGTGCCAGCAGCGGACAGGGCGGAGAGACCCAGTACTTC. Residues: CASSGQGGETQYF.

The rearrangement uses TRBV29-1 and TRBJ1-2, with 9 bases fitting TRBD1. The CDR3 has 15 residues. CDR1 and CDR2 (germline): SQVTM, ANQGSEA. J lost 4 bases, V lost 2 bases, and 8 bases had no gene match. The CDR3 bases are TGCAGCGTTGAAAAGGGGGACAGGGACGGCTATGGCTACACCTTC. This sequence encodes CSVEKGDRDGYGYTF.

The genes are TRBV3-1 (or the pseudogene TRBV3-2) and TRBJ1-5; perhaps TRBD1 as D (6 bases). V was trimmed by 2 bases and J by 3 bases, leaving 14 bases between them. The germline V gene encodes CDR1 LGHDT and CDR2 YNNKEL (reference sequence). The CDR3 runs to 16 residues. The CDR3 region is CASSQRGRGYNQPQHF. The CDR3 DNA is TGTGCCAGCAGCCAACGGGGGAGGGGGTACAATCAGCCCCAGCATTTT.

This clone was found a few times. The chain is built from TRBV5-8 and TRBJ1-1; D gene unclear. Deletions cut 1 base from V and 1 base from J, with 14 bases between. Germline V gene sequence: CDR1 SGHTS, CDR2 YDEGEE. This CDR3 region has 16 residues. The CDR3 DNA follows: TGTGCCAGCAGCTTGCCGATGATGGGGAGGAACACTGAAGCTTTCTTT. This gives the protein CASSLPMMGRNTEAFF.

The J gene is TRBJ2-3, the V gene TRBV5-4, with 12 bases aligning to TRBD2. Germline CDR1 and CDR2: SGHNT and YYREEE (reference sequence). V trimming: 3 bases; J trimming: 1 base; junction bases outside the gene matches: 0. This CDR3 is 15 amino acids long. Here the CDR3 reads CASSWTSGGTDTQYF. The CDR3 coding sequence is TGTGCCAGCAGCTGGACTAGCGGGGGCACAGATACGCAGTATTTT.

The chain uses TRBV7-6 and TRBJ2-1, with TRBD2 as a possible D gene (7 bases). Between the trimmed V and J ends, which lost 2 bases and 2 bases, there was a span of 16 bases. Germline values: CDR1 SGHVS, CDR2 FNYEAQ. This CDR3 has 17 amino acids. The CDR3 DNA is TGTGCCAGCAGCTTATTGGTAGGGGGGGAAACCTACAATGAGCAGTTCTTC. This gives the protein CASSLLVGGETYNEQFF. The complete variable domain, with remaining parts taken from reference TRBV7-6 and TRBJ2-1, reads GAGVSQSPRYKVTKRGQDVALRCDPISGHVSLYWYRQALGQGPEFLTYFNYEAQQDKSGLPNDRFSAERPEGSISTLTIQRTEQRDSAMYRCASSLLVGGETYNEQFFGPGTRLTVL.

V and J are TRBV7-2 and TRBJ1-5; no definite D call. V was clipped by 5 bases and J by 6 bases, with 23 bases between them. Germline V gene lookup returns CDR1 SGHTA and CDR2 FQGNSA. This CDR3 comprises 17 residues. The CDR3 region is CASSPGYQHTTSQPQHF. The DNA for the CDR3 is TGTGCCAGCAGCCCAGGTTATCAACACACAACCTCTCAGCCCCAGCATTTT.

The rearrangement links TRBV9 to TRBJ2-1, with D possibly TRBD2 on 5 matching bases. Germline CDR1 SGDLS, CDR2 YYNGEE. CDR3 length: 15 amino acids. V was clipped by 0 bases and J by 3 bases, with 10 bases between them. The CDR3 sequence is CASSVAGDFYNEQFF. The CDR3 nucleotides read TGTGCCAGCAGCGTAGCCGGGGATTTCTACAATGAGCAGTTCTTC.